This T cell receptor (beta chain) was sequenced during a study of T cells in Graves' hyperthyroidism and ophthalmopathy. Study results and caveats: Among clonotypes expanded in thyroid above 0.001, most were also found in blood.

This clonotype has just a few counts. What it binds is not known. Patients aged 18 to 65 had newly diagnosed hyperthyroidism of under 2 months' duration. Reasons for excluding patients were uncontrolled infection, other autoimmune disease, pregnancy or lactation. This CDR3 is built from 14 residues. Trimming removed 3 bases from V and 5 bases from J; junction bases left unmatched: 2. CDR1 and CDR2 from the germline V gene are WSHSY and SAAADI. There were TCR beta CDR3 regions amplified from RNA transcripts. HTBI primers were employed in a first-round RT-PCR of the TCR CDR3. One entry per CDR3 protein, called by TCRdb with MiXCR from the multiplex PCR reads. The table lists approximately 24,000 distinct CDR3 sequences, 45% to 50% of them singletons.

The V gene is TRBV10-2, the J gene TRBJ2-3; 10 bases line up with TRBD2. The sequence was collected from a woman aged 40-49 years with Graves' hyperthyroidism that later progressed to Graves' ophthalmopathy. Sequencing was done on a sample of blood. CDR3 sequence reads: CASSDEREGDTQYF. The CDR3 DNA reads TGCGCCAGCAGTGACGAGCGGGAGGGAGATACGCAGTATTTT.